This is a list of T cell receptor beta chains from one sample in a study of T cell responses to AZD1222 COVID-19 vaccine. Libraries were prepared by immunoSEQ multiplex PCR; TCRdb keeps only in-frame clonotypes and omits some of them. The sample includes about 120,000 clones, around 93% of them seen just once. This specimen consisted of peripheral blood, obtained 28 days after the second AZD1222 dose. Every receptor here comes from an adult who received the AZD1222 COVID-19 vaccine. Each CDR3 is given with its conserved first and last residue. The order of the fields is V gene, clone size, J gene, D gene, CDR3 DNA, CDR3 protein. D genes are given only for firm matches. Expanded clones are given a class, and other clones once, few, many or no size at all.

v_call: TRBV15
clone_size: once
j_call: TRBJ2-3
d_call: TRBD1
cdr3_nt: TGTGCCACGGGGGTCCCAGGGGGTACAGATACGCAGTATTTT
cdr3_aa: CATGVPGGTDTQYF

v_call: TRBV27
clone_size: -
j_call: TRBJ2-3
d_call: TRBD2
cdr3_nt: TGTGCCAGCAGTTCAGGAAGCGGGAGGGATACGCAGTATTTT
cdr3_aa: CASSSGSGRDTQYF

v_call: TRBV5-4
clone_size: -
j_call: TRBJ1-3
d_call: -
cdr3_nt: TGTGCCAGCAGCACCGACAGAAGCTCTGGAAACACCATATATTTT
cdr3_aa: CASSTDRSSGNTIYF

v_call: TRBV28
clone_size: -
j_call: TRBJ1-4
d_call: -
cdr3_nt: TGTGCCAGCAGGGGTGGGGGCAGGGAAAAACTGTTTTTT
cdr3_aa: CASRGGGREKLFF

v_call: TRBV18
clone_size: -
j_call: TRBJ1-1
d_call: -
cdr3_nt: TGTGCCAGCTCACTTCAGAGTTCGGGAGCTTTCTTT
cdr3_aa: CASSLQSSGAFF

v_call: TRBV6-5
clone_size: -
j_call: TRBJ1-3
d_call: -
cdr3_nt: TGTGCCAGCAGTTACTCGGACTGGGACGGCGGAAACACCATATATTTT
cdr3_aa: CASSYSDWDGGNTIYF

v_call: TRBV27
clone_size: -
j_call: TRBJ1-4
d_call: -
cdr3_nt: TGTGCCAGCAGAAATCATAATGAAAAACTGTTTTTT
cdr3_aa: CASRNHNEKLFF

v_call: TRBV27
clone_size: -
j_call: TRBJ2-1
d_call: -
cdr3_nt: TGTGCCAGCAGCCTCACTCCCCAGCACAATGAGCAGTTCTTC
cdr3_aa: CASSLTPQHNEQFF

v_call: TRBV18
clone_size: -
j_call: TRBJ2-7
d_call: TRBD1
cdr3_nt: TGTGCCAGCTCGCAGGGACAGAACTACGAGCAGTACTTC
cdr3_aa: CASSQGQNYEQYF

v_call: TRBV19
clone_size: -
j_call: TRBJ1-3
d_call: -
cdr3_nt: TGTGCCACATCGCGGGTACAGGATAGCTCTGGAAACACCATATATTTT
cdr3_aa: CATSRVQDSSGNTIYF

v_call: TRBV29-1
clone_size: -
j_call: TRBJ1-5
d_call: -
cdr3_nt: TGCAGCGTCTCAGGGGCGTTGAATCAGCCCCAGCATTTT
cdr3_aa: CSVSGALNQPQHF